This T cell receptor (beta chain) was recorded in a study of PD-L1 blockade in urothelial cancer. Study at large: The year 2014 saw patients start atezolizumab, 1,200 mg intravenously every 3 weeks. About 85% of the 29 patients were men with bladder-origin urothelial cancer.

Germline V gene lookup returns CDR1 SGHDT and CDR2 YYEEEE. Trimming shortened V by 3 bases and J by 9 bases, and 16 bases separated the two germline ends. This CDR3 is built from 15 residues. Time point here: pretreatment peripheral blood. Produced via immunoSEQ multiplex PCR; TCRdb's table is partial and in-frame only. The data show 87,000 or so clones, with roughly 84% seen just once and roughly 2% held by the top ten. This chain links TRBV5-6 with TRBJ1-6; D may be TRBD1 (5 bases). This TCR came from a man aged 55 to 70 with urothelial cancer. Sequencing was performed on PBMCs, taken around atezolizumab (anti-PD-L1) treatment. The CDR3 coding sequence is TGTGCCAGCAGCTCGGGACTTTCCGCCGGTTCACCCCTCCACTTT. It codes for CASSSGLSAGSPLHF.